This TCR beta chain was retrieved from a study of cytomegalovirus exposure and HLA in healthy donors. This clone was picked up a small number of times. PCR used 60 Vbeta primers and 13 Jbeta primers. Assay: immunoSEQ multiplex PCR; the TCRdb copy retains only in-frame clones and omits some. The sample lists 150,000 to 200,000 clones; less than 75% were seen once. Trimming stripped 4 bases from V and 2 bases from J, with 11 bases between. The length of the CDR3 is 14 residues. CDR1 MGHRA and CDR2 YSYEKL come from the germline V gene. The sequencing sample was made of PBMCs. V gene TRBV4-1 combines with J gene TRBJ1-2; D gene unclear. This TCR came from a girl between 5 and 17 years old in good health and CMV-seronegative. This CDR3 reads CASSRNDKNYGYTF. CDR3 DNA: TGCGCCAGCAGCCGAAATGACAAGAACTATGGCTACACCTTC.